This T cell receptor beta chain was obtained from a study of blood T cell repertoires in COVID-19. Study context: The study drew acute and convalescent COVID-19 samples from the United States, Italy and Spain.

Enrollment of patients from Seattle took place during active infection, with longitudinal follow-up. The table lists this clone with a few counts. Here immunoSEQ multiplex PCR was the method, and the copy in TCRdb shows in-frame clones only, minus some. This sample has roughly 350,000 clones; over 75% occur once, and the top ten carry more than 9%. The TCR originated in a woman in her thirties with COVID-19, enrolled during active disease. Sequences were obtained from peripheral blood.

The CDR3 loop reads CSASSGNGNTIYF. The CDR3 nucleotides are TGCAGTGCTAGTTCGGGTAACGGAAACACCATATATTTT. The chain employs TRBV20-1 and TRBJ1-3; D remains unclear. This CDR3 region has 13 residues. Trimming took off 3 bases at V and 4 bases at J, with 10 bases between the two ends. CDR1 is DFQATT and CDR2 is SNEGSKA in the germline V gene (reference sequence).